Many counts were recorded for the clone carrying this T cell receptor beta chain. No antigen is known for it. TCR beta CDR3 region amplification was performed from RNA transcripts. HTBI primers were the set used in a first-round RT-PCR of the TCR CDR3. From the multiplex PCR reads, TCRdb called clonotypes with MiXCR, one entry per CDR3 protein. This repertoire shows about 290,000 distinct CDR3 sequences, 12% to 15% found once; its top ten account for about 33%. The data belong to a study of T cells in Graves' hyperthyroidism and ophthalmopathy. The V segment lost 5 bases and the J segment 1 base; nucleotides outside the gene matches: 9. CDR3 size: 16 residues. Germline loops: CDR1 SQVTM, CDR2 ANQGSEA. Extraction of PBMCs used around 9.6 ml of fresh peripheral blood. Findings of the study overall: Most thyroid clonotypes that were expanded above 0.001 also turned up in blood. Ophthalmopathy, which appeared later, was predicted by the model a median about 6.8 months before onset.

This TCR derives from a woman aged 45-59 years with Graves' hyperthyroidism that later progressed to Graves' ophthalmopathy. The sequencing sample was made of blood. The V call is TRBV29-1, the J call TRBJ2-1; 9 bases align to TRBD1. CDR3 sequence: CSVPRDRVSSYNEQFF. DNA for the CDR3: TGCAGCGTTCCCCGGGACAGGGTCAGTTCCTACAATGAGCAGTTCTTC.